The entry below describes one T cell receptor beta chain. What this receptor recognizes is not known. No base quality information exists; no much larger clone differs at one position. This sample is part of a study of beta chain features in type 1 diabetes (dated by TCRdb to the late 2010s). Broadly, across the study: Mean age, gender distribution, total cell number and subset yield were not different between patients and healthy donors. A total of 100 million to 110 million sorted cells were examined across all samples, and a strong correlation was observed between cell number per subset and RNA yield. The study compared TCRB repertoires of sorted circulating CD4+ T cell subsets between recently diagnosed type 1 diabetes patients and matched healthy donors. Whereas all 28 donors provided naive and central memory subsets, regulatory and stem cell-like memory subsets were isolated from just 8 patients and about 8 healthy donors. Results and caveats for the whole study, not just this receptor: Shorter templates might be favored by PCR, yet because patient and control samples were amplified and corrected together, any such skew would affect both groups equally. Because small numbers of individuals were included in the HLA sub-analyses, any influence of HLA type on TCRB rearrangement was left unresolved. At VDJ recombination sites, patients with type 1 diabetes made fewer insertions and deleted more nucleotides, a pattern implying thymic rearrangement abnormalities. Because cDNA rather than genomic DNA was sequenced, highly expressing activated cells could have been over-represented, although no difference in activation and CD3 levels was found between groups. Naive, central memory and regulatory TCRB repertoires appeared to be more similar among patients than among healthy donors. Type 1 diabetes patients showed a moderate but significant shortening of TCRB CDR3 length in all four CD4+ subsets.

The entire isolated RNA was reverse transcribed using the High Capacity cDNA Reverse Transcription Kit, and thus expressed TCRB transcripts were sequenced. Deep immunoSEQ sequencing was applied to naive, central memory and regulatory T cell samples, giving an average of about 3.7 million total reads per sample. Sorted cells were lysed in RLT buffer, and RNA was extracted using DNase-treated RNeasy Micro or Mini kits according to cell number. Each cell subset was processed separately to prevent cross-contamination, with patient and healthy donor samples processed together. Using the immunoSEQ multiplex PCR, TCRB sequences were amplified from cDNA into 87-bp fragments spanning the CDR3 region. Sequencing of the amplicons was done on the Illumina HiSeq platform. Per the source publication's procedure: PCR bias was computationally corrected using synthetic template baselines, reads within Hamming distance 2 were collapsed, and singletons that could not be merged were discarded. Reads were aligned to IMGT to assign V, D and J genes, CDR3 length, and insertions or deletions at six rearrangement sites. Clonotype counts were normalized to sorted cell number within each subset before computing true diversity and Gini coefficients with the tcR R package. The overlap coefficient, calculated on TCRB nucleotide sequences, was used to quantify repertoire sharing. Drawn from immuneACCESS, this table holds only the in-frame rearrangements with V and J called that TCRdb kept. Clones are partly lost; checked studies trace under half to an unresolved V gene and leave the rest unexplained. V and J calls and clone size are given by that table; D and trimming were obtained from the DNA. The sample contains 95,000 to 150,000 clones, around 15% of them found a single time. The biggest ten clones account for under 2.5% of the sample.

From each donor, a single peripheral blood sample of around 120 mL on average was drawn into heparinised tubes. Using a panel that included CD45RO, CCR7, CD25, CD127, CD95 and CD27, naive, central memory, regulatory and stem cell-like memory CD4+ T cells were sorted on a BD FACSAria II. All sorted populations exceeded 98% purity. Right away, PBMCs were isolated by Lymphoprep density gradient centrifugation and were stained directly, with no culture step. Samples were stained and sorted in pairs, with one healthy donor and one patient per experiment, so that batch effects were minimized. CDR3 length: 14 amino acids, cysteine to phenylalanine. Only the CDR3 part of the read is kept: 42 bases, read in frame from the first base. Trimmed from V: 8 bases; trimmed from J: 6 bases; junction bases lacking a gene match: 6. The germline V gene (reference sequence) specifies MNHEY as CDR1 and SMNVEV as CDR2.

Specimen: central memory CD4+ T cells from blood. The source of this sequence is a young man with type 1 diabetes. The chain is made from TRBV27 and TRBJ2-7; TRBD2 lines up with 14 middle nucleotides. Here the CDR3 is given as CASSRLAGGTEQYF. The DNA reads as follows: TGTGCCAGCTCGCGACTAGCGGGGGGGACCGAGCAGTACTTC.